This T cell receptor beta chain was profiled in a study of blood T cell repertoires in COVID-19. Study background: Spain, Italy and the United States supplied samples that represented acute and convalescent COVID-19.

V was trimmed by 4 bases and J by 4 bases, leaving 14 bases between them. The germline V gene has CDR1 MGHRA and CDR2 YSYEKL. The CDR3 extends over 15 amino acids. Clones were read by immunoSEQ multiplex PCR, and TCRdb kept only the in-frame ones, dropping some. The sample gives around 50,000 clones, around 90% of which show up once; approximately 5.9% is in the top ten. This chain joins TRBV4-1 and TRBJ2-1, with D possibly being TRBD1 (6 bases). This sequence originates from a man between 65 and 85 years old with active COVID-19. Material for sequencing was peripheral blood. The CDR3 nucleotides are TGCGCCAGCAGCCTCGCCGGGCAGGGGTACAATGAGCAGTTCTTC. It translates to CASSLAGQGYNEQFF.